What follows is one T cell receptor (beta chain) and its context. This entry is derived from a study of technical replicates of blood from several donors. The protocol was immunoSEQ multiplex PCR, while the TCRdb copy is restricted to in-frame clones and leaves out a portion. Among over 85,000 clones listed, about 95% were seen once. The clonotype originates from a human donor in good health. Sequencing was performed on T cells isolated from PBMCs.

The CDR3 is CASSKLAGVSYEQYF. In DNA, the CDR3 is TGCGCCAGCAGTAAACTAGCGGGGGTCTCCTACGAGCAGTACTTC. J is TRBJ2-7 and V is TRBV10-2; 11 nucleotides match TRBD2. CDR1 and CDR2 from the germline V gene are WSHSY and SAAADI. J was trimmed by 0 bases and V by 5 bases; bases with no gene match: 3. This CDR3 comprises 15 residues.